This T cell receptor (beta chain) was sequenced in a study of blood T cell repertoires in COVID-19. Background on the study: Samples taken during acute and convalescent COVID-19 were collected in the United States, Italy and Spain. T cells, B-cell-depleted T cells, or PBMCs provided the cDNA or gDNA that served as material.

Germline values: CDR1 SEHNR, CDR2 FQNEAQ (reference sequence). J lost 3 bases, V lost 1 base, and 2 bases had no gene match. The CDR3 contains 15 residues. In the original workflow: Amplifying reference gene primers gave estimates of nucleated cell counts. Profiling relied on immunoSEQ multiplex PCR, and the TCRdb table lists in-frame clones only, not all of them. The V and J calls and clone size come from that table; D and trimming were worked out from the DNA. The sample records about 170,000 clones, about four fifths being singletons. Recruited during active infection, patients (from Seattle) were subsequently followed longitudinally.

J is TRBJ2-1 and V is TRBV7-9; TRBD2 matches 8 bases. This clonotype originated in an elderly woman with COVID-19, enrolled during active disease. Sequencing was done on a sample of peripheral blood. The CDR3 loop is CASSLGSGGYNEQFF. For the CDR3, the DNA is TGTGCCAGCAGCTTAGGCAGCGGGGGCTACAATGAGCAGTTCTTC. Combining the CDR3 with reference TRBV7-9 and TRBJ2-1 gives the whole variable domain DTGVSQNPRHKITKRGQNVTFRCDPISEHNRLYWYRQTLGQGPEFLTYFQNEAQLEKSRLLSDRFSAERPKGSFSTLEIQRTEQGDSAMYLCASSLGSGGYNEQFFGPGTRLTVL.